The clone carrying this TCR beta chain was recorded at least ten times. Its antigen is unidentified. This entry comes from a study of T cells in Graves' hyperthyroidism and ophthalmopathy. Whole-study findings and limits: Researchers found most expanded thyroid clonotypes above 0.001 in blood as well.

RNA transcripts served as the template for amplifying TCR beta CDR3 regions. A first-round RT-PCR of the TCR CDR3 used the HTBI primer set. TCRdb passed the multiplex PCR reads through MiXCR, listing each CDR3 protein once. The table lists fewer than 200,000 distinct CDR3 sequences, about a sixth of them singletons. The TCR originated in a woman between 45 and 60 years old with Graves' hyperthyroidism. What was sequenced was blood.

CDR3 coding DNA: TGTGCCAGCAGTTTATCAGGGGGGGCGAGGCACAATGAGCAGTTCTTC. This sequence encodes CASSLSGGARHNEQFF. The V call is TRBV27, the J call TRBJ2-1; D possibly corresponds to TRBD2 (7 bases). The CDR3 has 16 residues. CDR1 and CDR2 from the germline V gene are MNHEY and SMNVEV (reference sequence). V shed 0 bases and J shed 5 bases, with 14 bases lying between them.